Presented here are 4 T cell receptor beta chains from one specimen sequenced in a study of cytomegalovirus exposure and HLA in healthy donors. 60 Vbeta and 13 Jbeta primers were used in PCR. The assay was immunoSEQ multiplex PCR, and TCRdb's table has in-frame clones only and misses some. This table holds fewer than 350,000 clones, about 87% found once. Sequencing used PBMCs. The receptor source for this set is a woman under 30 in good health and CMV-seronegative.

The chain combines TRBV6-5 with TRBJ1-1, with TRBD1 as a possible D gene (5 bases). Per the germline V gene, CDR1 is MNHEY and CDR2 is SVGAGI. Trimming left V 8 bases short and J 3 bases short, with 13 bases between. This CDR3 region has 13 residues. CDR3 sequence (DNA): TGTGCCAGCGGTAGGGGAGGGGACACTGAAGCTTTCTTT. As protein: CASGRGGDTEAFF.

The V call is TRBV2, the J call TRBJ1-5; a possible D gene is TRBD1 (5 bases). Trimming removed 8 bases from V and 7 bases from J, with 15 bases in between. This CDR3 region has 13 residues. Germline V lookup: CDR1 SNHLY, CDR2 FYNNEI. Here the CDR3 reads CASGGGVQQPQHF. The CDR3 bases are TGTGCCAGCGGCGGGGGGGTTCAGCAGCCCCAGCATTTT.

The chain has TRBV2 and TRBJ2-3, with D perhaps matching TRBD2 (6 bases). Germline V lookup: CDR1 SNHLY, CDR2 FYNNEI. With 8 bases removed from V and 4 bases from J, the gap between germline ends came to 13 bases. The CDR3 covers 13 residues. The CDR3 spells CASEEGLSDTQYF. CDR3 DNA: TGTGCCAGCGAGGAGGGGCTCTCAGATACGCAGTATTTT.

This clone appeared once. V and J are TRBV6-1 and TRBJ2-7; 8 positions match TRBD1. This CDR3 comprises 15 residues. V was clipped by 6 bases and J by 0 bases; unmatched bases: 7. Germline CDR1 is MNHNS and CDR2 is SASEGT. The CDR3 sequence is CASRRGQGTSYEQYF. Here the CDR3 DNA reads TGTGCCAGCAGAAGAGGACAGGGCACCTCCTACGAGCAGTACTTC.